Listed below are T cell receptor beta chains from one sample, sequenced in a study of CD8+ T cells in alopecia areata. Measured with immunoSEQ multiplex PCR; TCRdb has only the in-frame clones, and not every one. Of approximately 280,000 clones detected, more than 45% appear once; the ten largest clones hold less than 2%. This specimen consisted of CD4+ T cells sorted from blood, obtained at week 24, from a patient treated with tofacitinib. These receptors were obtained from a human donor with alopecia areata. CDR3s include the opening cysteine and the closing phenylalanine or tryptophan. The D gene is left open where the match is weak. Rows give clone size only sometimes, using once, few, many, or a class for an expanded clone.

. TRBJ1-4 TRBV29-1 TRBD1 TGCAGCGCTGGAAGGACAGGGGAAAATGAAAAACTGTTTTTT CSAGRTGENEKLFF
. TRBJ2-3 TRBV5-4 . TGTGCCAGCAGCTTGGCCAGAGGGATTGGCACAGATACGCAGTATTTT CASSLARGIGTDTQYF
. TRBJ2-4 TRBV29-1 . TGCAGCGTTGAGGGCCTAAACATTCAGTACTTC CSVEGLNIQYF
few TRBJ2-1 TRBV11-2 TRBD2 TGTGCCAGCAGCTTCCGGACTAGCGGGGGGAATGAGCAGTTCTTC CASSFRTSGGNEQFF
. TRBJ2-5 TRBV9 . TGTGCCAGCAGCTTCCGGGGGGAGACCCAGTACTTC CASSFRGETQYF
. TRBJ1-1 TRBV7-9 . TGTGCCAGCAGCTTAGCCTCCGTGGGAAACACTGAAGCTTTCTTT CASSLASVGNTEAFF
. TRBJ1-5 TRBV18 . TGTGCCAGCTCACCAAACCCCAGCGAGCCCCAGCATTTT CASSPNPSEPQHF
. TRBJ2-3 TRBV7-2 . TGTGCCAGCAGCTACTGGACAAGCACAGATACGCAGTATTTT CASSYWTSTDTQYF
. TRBJ2-3 TRBV4-3 . TGCGCCAGCAGCCCTAGGCGCCGCACAGATACGCAGTATTTT CASSPRRRTDTQYF
. TRBJ2-2 TRBV6-1 . TGTGCCAGCAGGCCCGACCCCAGAGGGACCGGGGAGCTGTTTTTT CASRPDPRGTGELFF
few TRBJ2-7 TRBV5-1 . TGCGCCAGCAGCTTGGGGGGCAGCTCCTACGAGCAGTACTTC CASSLGGSSYEQYF
. TRBJ1-1 TRBV29-1 . TGCAGCGTTGGGCAGGCCGGGAACACTGAAGCTTTCTTT CSVGQAGNTEAFF
few TRBJ1-3 TRBV30 . TGTGCCTGGAGTACCACCGGAAACACCATATATTTT CAWSTTGNTIYF
. TRBJ1-2 TRBV28 TRBD1 TGTGCCGTAAATCAGGGGGCGGGTGGCTACACCTTC CAVNQGAGGYTF
few TRBJ1-3 TRBV5-1 TRBD1 TGCGCCAGCAGCTCGGGGAGGGACAGAAGCTCTGGAAACACCATATATTTT CASSSGRDRSSGNTIYF
. TRBJ2-7 TRBV29-1 TRBD1 TGCAGCGTTGAAGGACAGGGGGCTGCGTACGAGCAGTACTTC CSVEGQGAAYEQYF
. TRBJ2-2 TRBV29-1 . TGCAGCGTTGACGGTCGGCAGGGGGGCACCGGGGAGCTGTTTTTT CSVDGRQGGTGELFF
. TRBJ2-2 TRBV27 . TGTGCCAGCAGTCTTATACCCTCCGGGGAGCTGTTTTTT CASSLIPSGELFF
few TRBJ1-2 TRBV2 . TGTGCCAGCAGGGGTCTACAGGGTCTGGTCAACGGCTACACCTTC CASRGLQGLVNGYTF
once TRBJ1-1 TRBV25-1 TRBD1 TGTGCCAGCAGTGGCGGGACAGGGATAGGTACTGAAGCTTTCTTT CASSGGTGIGTEAFF
. TRBJ2-7 TRBV23-1 TRBD2 TGCGCCAGCAGTCAAGTTATAGCGGGGACATCCTACGAGCAGTACTTC CASSQVIAGTSYEQYF
. TRBJ2-3 TRBV29-1 . TGCAGCGTAGGACATCGATTCACAGATACGCAGTATTTT CSVGHRFTDTQYF
. TRBJ2-7 TRBV28 TRBD2 TGTGCCAGCAGTTTAGGAGGGGACTACTACGAGCAGTACTTC CASSLGGDYYEQYF
. TRBJ2-5 TRBV18 . TGTGCCAGCTCCGGAGGACAACAAGAGACCCAGTACTTC CASSGGQQETQYF
. TRBJ2-7 TRBV29-1 TRBD2 TGCAGCGTTGCCGGACTAGCGGGGGCTGATTACGAGCAGTACTTC CSVAGLAGADYEQYF
. TRBJ1-2 TRBV6-5 TRBD1 TGTGCCAGCAGCCGACAGGGGGAGAATGGCTACACCTTC CASSRQGENGYTF
. TRBJ1-2 TRBV29-1 . TGCAGCGTTTCTCCCGGGGATGGCTACACCTTC CSVSPGDGYTF
few TRBJ2-7 TRBV7-2 . TGTGCCAGCAGCTTATTCAATGGGGTTGGGGAGCAGTACTTC CASSLFNGVGEQYF
. TRBJ1-3 TRBV30 . TGTGCCTGGAGGGTGAAGGGTTCCTTTGGAAACACCATATATTTT CAWRVKGSFGNTIYF
. TRBJ1-4 TRBV4-3 . TGCGCCAGCAGTCGGGGCCATGGCAATCAGGAAAAACTGTTTTTT CASSRGHGNQEKLFF
few TRBJ2-2 TRBV14 . TGTGCCAGCAGCCAAGCCGCCACCGGGGAGCTGTTTTTT CASSQAATGELFF
. TRBJ2-7 TRBV10-3 . TGTGCCATCAGTGAGTCGGTCCGGACCTACGAGCAGTACTTC CAISESVRTYEQYF
. TRBJ2-1 TRBV29-1 . TGCAGCGTTGAAGAGGTTACAGGGAATGAGCAGTTCTTC CSVEEVTGNEQFF
. TRBJ1-2 TRBV20-1 . TGCAGTGCTATAGACAACGGCTACACCTTC CSAIDNGYTF
. TRBJ2-5 TRBV6-1 . TGTGCCAGCAGTGAAGCGGTCAGGTACCAAGAGACCCAGTACTTC CASSEAVRYQETQYF
. TRBJ1-1 TRBV30 TRBD1 TGTGCCTGGAGTGTAAGGACAGGGCGTATTGAAGCTTTCTTT CAWSVRTGRIEAFF
. TRBJ2-3 TRBV29-1 . TGCAGCGTTGAACGTGCAGGCACAGATACGCAGTATTTT CSVERAGTDTQYF
few TRBJ1-2 TRBV29-1 . TGCAGCGTTGAAGAGCGGGGGGCAAGTGGCTACACCTTC CSVEERGASGYTF
. TRBJ1-2 TRBV9 . TGTGCCAGCAGCCTCTTCCCAAAGGGGGGGCTCGGCTATGGCTACACCTTC CASSLFPKGGLGYGYTF
. TRBJ2-3 TRBV7-2 . TGTGCCAGCAGCTCTCCGAGAGATACGCAGTATTTT CASSSPRDTQYF
. TRBJ2-5 TRBV29-1 . TGCAGCGTTTCGAAGAACCAAGAGACCCAGTACTTC CSVSKNQETQYF
few TRBJ1-2 TRBV25-1 TRBD1 TGTGCCAGCAGTGAAACAGGGGCGGGCTACACCTTC CASSETGAGYTF
. TRBJ1-2 TRBV9 TRBD1 TGTGCCAGCAGCCTTTCGGGACAGGGGGCTTACACCTTC CASSLSGQGAYTF
. TRBJ1-6 TRBV30 TRBD1 TGTGCCTGGAGTAGACGGGACAGCGATTCACCCCTCCACTTT CAWSRRDSDSPLHF
few TRBJ1-1 TRBV23-1 . TGCGCCAGCAGTCAATCGAAGGCGGCCCCGGGGCCCCTTTGCACTGAAGCTTTCTTT CASSQSKAAPGPLCTEAFF
. TRBJ2-5 TRBV5-1 TRBD2 TGCGCCAGCAGCCAAGGGACTAGCGGGGAGACCCAGTACTTC CASSQGTSGETQYF
. TRBJ2-7 TRBV28 TRBD2 TGTGCCAGCAGTTCTCCAGGGACTAATTACGAGCAGTACTTC CASSSPGTNYEQYF
once TRBJ2-7 TRBV27 . TGTGCCAGCAGTTTATCGGGCCGGCCGGTGGAGCAGTACTTC CASSLSGRPVEQYF
. TRBJ1-1 TRBV2 . TGTGCCAGCAGTGTGGAGGGATGGAACACTGAAGCTTTCTTT CASSVEGWNTEAFF
. TRBJ2-5 TRBV7-2 TRBD1 TGTGCCAGCAGGCCTGGCGGGTCAAGAGGGGGCCGGGAGACCCAGTACTTC CASRPGGSRGGRETQYF
few TRBJ2-6 TRBV14 TRBD1 TGTGCCAGCAGCCAAGTGGCAGGGGGCGTTGGGGCCAACGTCCTGACTTTC CASSQVAGGVGANVLTF
. TRBJ1-1 TRBV15 . TGTGCCACCAGCGTACGGGGCCCGAACACTGAAGCTTTCTTT CATSVRGPNTEAFF
. TRBJ1-2 TRBV7-2 TRBD1 TGTGCCAGCAGCTTAACCGGGACAGCGAACTATGGCTACACCTTC CASSLTGTANYGYTF
. TRBJ2-5 TRBV15 . TGTGCCACCAGCAGAGAGGGACGACGCGAGACCCAGTACTTC CATSREGRRETQYF
few TRBJ2-5 TRBV5-6 TRBD1 TGTGCCAGCAGCTTCAAAGGTTTAACAGGGGAAGAGACCCAGTACTTC CASSFKGLTGEETQYF
few TRBJ1-2 TRBV11-2 TRBD1 TGTGCCAGCAGCCTTACCGGGACAGGCGGCTACACCTTC CASSLTGTGGYTF
. TRBJ2-3 TRBV27 TRBD2 TGTGCCAGCAGCTCACCGGGACTAGGGGAATATACGCAGTATTTT CASSSPGLGEYTQYF
few TRBJ2-3 TRBV18 . TGTGCCAGCTCACTCGGACTGCGCACAGATACGCAGTATTTT CASSLGLRTDTQYF